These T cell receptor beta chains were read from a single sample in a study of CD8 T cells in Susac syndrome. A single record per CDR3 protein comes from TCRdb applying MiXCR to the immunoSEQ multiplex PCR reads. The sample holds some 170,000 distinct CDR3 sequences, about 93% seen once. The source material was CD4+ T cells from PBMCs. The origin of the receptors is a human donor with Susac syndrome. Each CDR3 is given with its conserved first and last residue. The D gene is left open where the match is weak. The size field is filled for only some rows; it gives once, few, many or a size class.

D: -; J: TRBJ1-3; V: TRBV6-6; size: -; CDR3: CASSYGQGNTIYF; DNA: TGTGCCAGCAGTTACGGCCAGGGAAACACCATATATTTT
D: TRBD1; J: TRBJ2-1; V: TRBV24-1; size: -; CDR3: CATSDTLLQGKNEQFF; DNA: TGTGCCACCAGTGATACGCTGTTACAGGGGAAGAATGAGCAGTTCTTC
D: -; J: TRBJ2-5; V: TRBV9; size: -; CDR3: CASSPGGQETQYF; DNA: TGTGCCAGCAGCCCCGGCGGACAAGAGACCCAGTACTTC
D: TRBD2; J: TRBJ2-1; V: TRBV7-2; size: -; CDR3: CASSLGLARWGNEQFF; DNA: TGTGCCAGCAGCTTAGGACTAGCTCGGTGGGGCAATGAGCAGTTCTTC
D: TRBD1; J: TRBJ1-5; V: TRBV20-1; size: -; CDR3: CSARPPQGHQPQHF; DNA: TGCAGTGCTAGACCCCCACAGGGGCATCAGCCCCAGCATTTT
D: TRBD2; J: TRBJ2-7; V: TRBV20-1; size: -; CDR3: CSASLDGRDYEQYF; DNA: TGCAGTGCTAGTCTCGACGGGAGGGACTACGAGCAGTACTTC
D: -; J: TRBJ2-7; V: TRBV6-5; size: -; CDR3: CASSNVGSGVDEQYF; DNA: TGTGCCAGCAGTAATGTTGGCAGCGGCGTCGACGAGCAGTACTTC
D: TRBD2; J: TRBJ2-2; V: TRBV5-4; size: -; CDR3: CASSSATGGATGELFF; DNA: TGTGCCAGCAGCTCAGCTACCGGGGGGGCCACCGGGGAGCTGTTTTTT
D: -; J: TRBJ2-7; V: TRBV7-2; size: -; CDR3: CASTAQVSLDYEQYF; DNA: TGTGCCAGCACCGCCCAGGTCAGCCTAGACTACGAGCAGTACTTC
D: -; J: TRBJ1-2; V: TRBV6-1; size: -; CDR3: CASSPATLVFAGGSNYGYTF; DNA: TGTGCCAGCAGTCCGGCCACGCTGGTGTTTGCGGGGGGATCCAACTATGGCTACACCTTC
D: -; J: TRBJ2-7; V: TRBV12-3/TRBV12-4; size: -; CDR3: CASSSAPYEQYF; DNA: TGTGCCAGCAGTTCCGCCCCTTACGAGCAGTACTTC
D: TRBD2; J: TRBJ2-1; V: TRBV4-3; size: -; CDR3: CASSQDLAGARSGQFF; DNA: TGCGCCAGCAGCCAAGACCTAGCGGGAGCTCGTTCCGGGCAGTTCTTC
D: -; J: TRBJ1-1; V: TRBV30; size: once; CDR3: CAWSLSLSGTEAFF; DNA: TGTGCCTGGAGCTTATCTCTGAGCGGAACTGAAGCTTTCTTT
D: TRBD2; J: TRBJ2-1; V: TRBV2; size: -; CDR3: CASRSGLAVDEQFF; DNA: TGTGCCAGCAGATCGGGACTAGCCGTTGATGAGCAGTTCTTC
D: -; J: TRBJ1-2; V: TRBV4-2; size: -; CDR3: CASSQDPGGSYGYTF; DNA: TGTGCCAGCAGCCAAGATCCGGGCGGATCCTATGGCTACACCTTC
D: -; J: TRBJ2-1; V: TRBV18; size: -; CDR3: CASSPPQGSSYNEQFF; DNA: TGTGCCAGCTCACCACCGCAAGGCAGCTCCTACAATGAGCAGTTCTTC
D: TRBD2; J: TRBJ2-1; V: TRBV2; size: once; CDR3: CASSFLAGGTNEQFF; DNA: TGTGCCAGCAGTTTCCTAGCGGGAGGTACAAATGAGCAGTTCTTC
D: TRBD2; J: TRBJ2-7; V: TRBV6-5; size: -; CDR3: CASSYYSGSPYEQYF; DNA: TGTGCCAGCAGTTACTACAGCGGGAGCCCCTACGAGCAGTACTTC
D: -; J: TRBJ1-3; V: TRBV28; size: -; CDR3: CASATGRDFGNTIYF; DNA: TGTGCCAGCGCCACCGGCAGAGACTTTGGAAACACCATATATTTT
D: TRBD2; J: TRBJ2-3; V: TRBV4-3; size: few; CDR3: CASSQLAGGATQYF; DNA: TGCGCCAGCAGCCAGCTAGCGGGAGGGGCGACGCAGTATTTT
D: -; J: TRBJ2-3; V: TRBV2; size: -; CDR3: CASSEKVWDVSSTDTQYF; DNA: TGTGCCAGCAGTGAAAAGGTGTGGGACGTCTCTAGCACAGATACGCAGTATTTT
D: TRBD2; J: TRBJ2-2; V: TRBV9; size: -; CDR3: CASSLWTSGTGELFF; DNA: TGTGCCAGCAGCCTGTGGACTAGTGGCACCGGGGAGCTGTTTTTT
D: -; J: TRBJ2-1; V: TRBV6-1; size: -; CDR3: CASSAGTSYNEQFF; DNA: TGTGCCAGCAGTGCAGGGACTTCCTACAATGAGCAGTTCTTC
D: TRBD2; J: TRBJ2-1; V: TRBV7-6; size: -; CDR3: CASSRGLAGVGEQFF; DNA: TGTGCCAGCAGCCGGGGACTAGCGGGGGTGGGTGAGCAGTTCTTC
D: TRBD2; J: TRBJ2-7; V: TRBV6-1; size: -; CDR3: CASSERLAGSEQYF; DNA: TGTGCCAGCAGTGAACGACTAGCGGGAAGCGAGCAGTACTTC
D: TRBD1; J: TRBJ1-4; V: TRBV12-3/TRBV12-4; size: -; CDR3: CASSRTGVGEKLFF; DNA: TGTGCCAGCAGCCGAACAGGGGTGGGCGAAAAACTGTTTTTT
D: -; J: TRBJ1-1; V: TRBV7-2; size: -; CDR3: CASSIDLRGAEAFF; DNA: TGTGCCAGCAGCATTGACCTTAGAGGCGCTGAAGCTTTCTTT
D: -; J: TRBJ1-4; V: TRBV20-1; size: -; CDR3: CSARDQSEKLFF; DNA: TGCAGTGCTAGAGATCAGAGTGAAAAACTGTTTTTT
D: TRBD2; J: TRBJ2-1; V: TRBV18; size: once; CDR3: CASSPGLASYNEQFF; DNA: TGTGCCAGCTCACCGGGACTAGCGTCCTACAATGAGCAGTTCTTC
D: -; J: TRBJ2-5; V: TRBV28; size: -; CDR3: CASSIKGLTQYF; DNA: TGTGCCAGCAGTATTAAAGGGTTGACCCAGTACTTC
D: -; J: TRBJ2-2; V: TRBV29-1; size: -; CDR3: CSVASANTGELFF; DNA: TGCAGCGTTGCATCGGCGAACACCGGGGAGCTGTTTTTT
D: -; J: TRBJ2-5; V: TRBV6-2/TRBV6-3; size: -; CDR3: CASSGGGETQYF; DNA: TGTGCCAGCAGCGGGGGTGGAGAGACCCAGTACTTC
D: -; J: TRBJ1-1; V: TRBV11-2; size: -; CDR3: CASSGFGVPEAFF; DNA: TGTGCCAGCAGTGGATTCGGGGTGCCTGAAGCTTTCTTT
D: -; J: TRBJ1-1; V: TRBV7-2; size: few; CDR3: CASSFSMNTEAFF; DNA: TGTGCCAGCAGCTTTTCTATGAACACTGAAGCTTTCTTT
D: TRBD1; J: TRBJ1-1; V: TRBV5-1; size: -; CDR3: CASSSRQGDNTEAFF; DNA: TGCGCCAGCAGCTCCCGACAGGGGGACAACACTGAAGCTTTCTTT
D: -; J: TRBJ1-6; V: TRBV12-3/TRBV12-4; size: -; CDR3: CASRTRRSPLHF; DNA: TGTGCCAGCAGGACCCGGAGATCACCCCTCCACTTT
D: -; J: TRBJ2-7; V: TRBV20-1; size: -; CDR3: CSAVQGGEQYF; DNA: TGCAGTGCGGTCCAGGGCGGCGAGCAGTACTTC
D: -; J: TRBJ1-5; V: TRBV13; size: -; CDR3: CASSLGQGGQPQHF; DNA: TGTGCCAGCAGCTTAGGCCAGGGAGGTCAGCCCCAGCATTTT
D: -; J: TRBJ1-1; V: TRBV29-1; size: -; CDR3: CSVGRKNTEAFF; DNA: TGCAGCGTTGGACGGAAGAACACTGAAGCTTTCTTT
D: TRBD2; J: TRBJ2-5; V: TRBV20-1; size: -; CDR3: CSAGTSGSPETQYF; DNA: TGCAGTGCCGGGACTAGCGGGAGCCCGGAGACCCAGTACTTC
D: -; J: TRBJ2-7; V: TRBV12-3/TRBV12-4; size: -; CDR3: CASSPGYEQYF; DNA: TGTGCCAGCAGCCCTGGCTACGAGCAGTACTTC
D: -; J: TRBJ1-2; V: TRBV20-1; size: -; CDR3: CSARVYRPGQLNYGYTF; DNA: TGCAGTGCTAGAGTTTATCGTCCAGGGCAACTTAACTATGGCTACACCTTC
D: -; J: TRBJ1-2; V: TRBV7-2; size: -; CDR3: CASSLATGYTF; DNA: TGTGCCAGCAGCTTAGCGACGGGCTACACCTTC
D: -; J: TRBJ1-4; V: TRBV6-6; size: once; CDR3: CASSHRVKGEKLFF; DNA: TGTGCCAGCAGTCACAGGGTTAAGGGGGAAAAACTGTTTTTT
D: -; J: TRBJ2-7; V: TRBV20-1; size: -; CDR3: CSARDQAVRGNVLGEQYF; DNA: TGCAGTGCTAGAGATCAGGCGGTCCGAGGGAATGTCTTGGGCGAGCAGTACTTC
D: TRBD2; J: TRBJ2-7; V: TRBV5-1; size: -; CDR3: CASSLPPGLAGRSYEQYF; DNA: TGCGCCAGCAGCTTACCCCCGGGACTAGCGGGACGCTCCTACGAGCAGTACTTC
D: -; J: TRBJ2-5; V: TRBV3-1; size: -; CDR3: CASSQVLRKWRETQYF; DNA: TGTGCCAGCAGCCAAGTTCTCCGGAAGTGGCGGGAGACCCAGTACTTC
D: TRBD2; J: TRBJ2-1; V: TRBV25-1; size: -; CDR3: CAPRILGLAGGRDNEQFF; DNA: TGTGCCCCTAGGATATTGGGGCTAGCGGGGGGCCGGGACAATGAGCAGTTCTTC
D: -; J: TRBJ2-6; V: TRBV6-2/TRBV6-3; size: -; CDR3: CASSYGGAGANVLTF; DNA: TGTGCCAGCAGTTACGGAGGTGCTGGGGCCAACGTCCTGACTTTC
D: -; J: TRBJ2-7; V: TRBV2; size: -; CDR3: CASSEAGSSSYEQYF; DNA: TGTGCCAGCAGTGAAGCTGGGTCAAGCTCCTACGAGCAGTACTTC
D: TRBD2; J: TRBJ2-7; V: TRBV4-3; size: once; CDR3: CASSQDPGLAGNYEQYF; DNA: TGCGCCAGCAGCCAAGATCCGGGACTAGCGGGGAATTACGAGCAGTACTTC
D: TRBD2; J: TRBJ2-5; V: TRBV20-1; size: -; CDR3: CSASLAGGPKETQYF; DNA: TGCAGTGCTTCTTTAGCGGGGGGGCCGAAAGAGACCCAGTACTTC
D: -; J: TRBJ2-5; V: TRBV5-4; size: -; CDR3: CASSLEERETQYF; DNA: TGTGCCAGCAGCTTGGAAGAGCGAGAGACCCAGTACTTC
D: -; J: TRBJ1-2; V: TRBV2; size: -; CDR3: CASSEQPPLGYDYTF; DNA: TGTGCCAGCAGTGAACAACCACCCCTGGGGTACGACTACACCTTC
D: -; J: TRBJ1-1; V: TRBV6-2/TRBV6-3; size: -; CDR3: CASSPLEGYMNTEAFF; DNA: TGTGCCAGCTCTCCTCTCGAGGGTTATATGAACACTGAAGCTTTCTTT